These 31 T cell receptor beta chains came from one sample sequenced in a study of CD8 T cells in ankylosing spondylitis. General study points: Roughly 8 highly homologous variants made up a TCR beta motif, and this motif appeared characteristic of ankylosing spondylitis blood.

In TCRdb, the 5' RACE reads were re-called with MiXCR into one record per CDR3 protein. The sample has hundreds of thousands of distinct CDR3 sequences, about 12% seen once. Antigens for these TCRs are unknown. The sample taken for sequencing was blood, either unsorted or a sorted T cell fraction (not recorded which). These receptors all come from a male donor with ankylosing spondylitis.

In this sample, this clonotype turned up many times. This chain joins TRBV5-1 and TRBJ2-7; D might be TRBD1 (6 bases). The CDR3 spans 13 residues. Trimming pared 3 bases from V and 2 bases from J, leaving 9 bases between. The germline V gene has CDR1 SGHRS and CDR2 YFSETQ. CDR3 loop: CASSWDNAYEQYF. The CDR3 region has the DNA TGCGCCAGCAGCTGGGACAACGCCTACGAGCAGTACTTC.

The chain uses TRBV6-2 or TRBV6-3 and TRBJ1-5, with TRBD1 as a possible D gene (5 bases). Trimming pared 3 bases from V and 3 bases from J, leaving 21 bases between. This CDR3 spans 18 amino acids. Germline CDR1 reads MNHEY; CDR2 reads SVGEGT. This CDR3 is CASSYRAWGHEDNQPQHF. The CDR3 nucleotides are TGTGCCAGCAGTTATCGGGCGTGGGGCCACGAGGACAATCAGCCCCAGCATTTT.

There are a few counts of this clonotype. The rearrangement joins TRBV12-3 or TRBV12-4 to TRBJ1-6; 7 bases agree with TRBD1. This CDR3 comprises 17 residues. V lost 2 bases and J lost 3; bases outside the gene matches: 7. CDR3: CASSLKWDSLYNSPLHF. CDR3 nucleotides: TGTGCCAGCAGTTTAAAGTGGGACAGTCTCTATAATTCACCCCTCCACTTT.

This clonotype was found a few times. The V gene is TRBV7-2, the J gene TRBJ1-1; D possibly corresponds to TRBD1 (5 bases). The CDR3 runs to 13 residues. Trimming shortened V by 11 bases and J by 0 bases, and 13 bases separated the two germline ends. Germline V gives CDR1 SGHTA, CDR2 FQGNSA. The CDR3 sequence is CAVVRQLNTEAFF. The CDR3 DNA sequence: TGTGCCGTAGTTAGACAGCTGAACACTGAAGCTTTCTTT.

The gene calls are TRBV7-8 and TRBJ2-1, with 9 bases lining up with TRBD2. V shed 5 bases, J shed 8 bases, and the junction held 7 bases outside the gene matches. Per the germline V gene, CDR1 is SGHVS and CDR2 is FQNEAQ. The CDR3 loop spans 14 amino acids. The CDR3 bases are TGTGCCAGCAGCGCTAGCGGGATCTTCTATGAGCAGTTCTTC. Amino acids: CASSASGIFYEQFF.

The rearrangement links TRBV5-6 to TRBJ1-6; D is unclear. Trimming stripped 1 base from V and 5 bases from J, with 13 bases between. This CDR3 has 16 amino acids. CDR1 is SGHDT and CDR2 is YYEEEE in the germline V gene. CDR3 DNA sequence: TGTGCCAGCAGCTTGAGGCGTATCCCCAATAATTCACCCCTCCACTTT. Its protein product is CASSLRRIPNNSPLHF.

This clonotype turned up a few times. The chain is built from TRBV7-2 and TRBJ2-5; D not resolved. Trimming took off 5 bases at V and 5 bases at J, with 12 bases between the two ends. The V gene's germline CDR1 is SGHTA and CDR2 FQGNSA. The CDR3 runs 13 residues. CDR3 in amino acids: CASSVRVRETQYF. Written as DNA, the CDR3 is TGTGCCAGCAGCGTAAGGGTCCGGGAGACCCAGTACTTC.

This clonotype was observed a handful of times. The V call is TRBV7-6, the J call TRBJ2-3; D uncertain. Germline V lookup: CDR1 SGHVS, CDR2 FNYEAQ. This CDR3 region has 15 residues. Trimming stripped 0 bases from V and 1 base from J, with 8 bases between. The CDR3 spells CASSLAATRTDTQYF. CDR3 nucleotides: TGTGCCAGCAGCTTAGCGGCGACTCGCACAGATACGCAGTATTTT. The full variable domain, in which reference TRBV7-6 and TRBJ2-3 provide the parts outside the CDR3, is GAGVSQSPRYKVTKRGQDVALRCDPISGHVSLYWYRQALGQGPEFLTYFNYEAQQDKSGLPNDRFSAERPEGSISTLTIQRTEQRDSAMYRCASSLAATRTDTQYFGPGTRLTVL.

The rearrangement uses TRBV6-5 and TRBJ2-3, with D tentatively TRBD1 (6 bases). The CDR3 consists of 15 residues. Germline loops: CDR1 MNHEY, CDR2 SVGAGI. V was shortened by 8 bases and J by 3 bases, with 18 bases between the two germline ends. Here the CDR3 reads CASGSMDSLTDTQYF. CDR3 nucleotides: TGTGCCAGCGGTTCTATGGACAGTCTGACAGATACGCAGTATTTT.

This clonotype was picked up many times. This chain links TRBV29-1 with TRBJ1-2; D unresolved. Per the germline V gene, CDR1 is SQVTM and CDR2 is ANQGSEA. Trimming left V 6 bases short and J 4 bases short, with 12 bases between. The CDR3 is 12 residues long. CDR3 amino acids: CSVETRFYGYTF. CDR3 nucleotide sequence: TGCAGCGTAGAAACACGATTCTATGGCTACACCTTC.

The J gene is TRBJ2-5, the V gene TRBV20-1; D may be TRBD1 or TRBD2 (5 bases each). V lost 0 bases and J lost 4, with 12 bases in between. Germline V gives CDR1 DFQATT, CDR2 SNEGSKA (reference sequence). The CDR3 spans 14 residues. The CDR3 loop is CSARDGVGRETQYF. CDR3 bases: TGCAGTGCTAGAGATGGGGTGGGACGAGAGACCCAGTACTTC.

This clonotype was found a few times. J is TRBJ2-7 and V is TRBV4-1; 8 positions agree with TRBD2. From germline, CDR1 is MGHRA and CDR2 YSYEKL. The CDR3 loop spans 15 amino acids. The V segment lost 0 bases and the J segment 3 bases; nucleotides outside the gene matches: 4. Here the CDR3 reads CASSQDSGVGYEQYF. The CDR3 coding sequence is TGCGCCAGCAGCCAAGATAGCGGGGTGGGCTACGAGCAGTACTTC.

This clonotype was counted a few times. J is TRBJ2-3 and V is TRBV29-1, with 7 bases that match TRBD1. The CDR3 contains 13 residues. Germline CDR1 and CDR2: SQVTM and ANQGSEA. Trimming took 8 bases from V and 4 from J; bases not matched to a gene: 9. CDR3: CSRDRVSPDTQYF. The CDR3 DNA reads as TGCAGCCGTGACAGGGTGAGCCCAGATACGCAGTATTTT.

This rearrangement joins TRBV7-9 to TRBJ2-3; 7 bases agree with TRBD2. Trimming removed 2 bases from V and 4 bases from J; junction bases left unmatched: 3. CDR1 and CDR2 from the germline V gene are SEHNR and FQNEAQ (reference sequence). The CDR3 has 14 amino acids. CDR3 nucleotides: TGTGCCAGCAGCTTATTAACTAGCGCAGATACGCAGTATTTT. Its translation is CASSLLTSADTQYF.

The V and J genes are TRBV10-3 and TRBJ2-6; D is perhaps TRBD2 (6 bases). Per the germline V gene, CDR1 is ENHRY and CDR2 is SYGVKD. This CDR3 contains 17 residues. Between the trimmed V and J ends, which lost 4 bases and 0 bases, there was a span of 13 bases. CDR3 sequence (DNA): TGTGCCATCAGTGGGGGACTTGCCAGCTCTGGGGCCAACGTCCTGACTTTC. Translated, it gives CAISGGLASSGANVLTF.

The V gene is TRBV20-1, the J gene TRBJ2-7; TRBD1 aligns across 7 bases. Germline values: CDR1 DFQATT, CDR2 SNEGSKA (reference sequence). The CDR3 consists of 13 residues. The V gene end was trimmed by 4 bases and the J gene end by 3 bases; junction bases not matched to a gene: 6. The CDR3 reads CSATGQDIYEQYF. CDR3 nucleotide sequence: TGCAGTGCTACCGGACAGGACATCTACGAGCAGTACTTC.

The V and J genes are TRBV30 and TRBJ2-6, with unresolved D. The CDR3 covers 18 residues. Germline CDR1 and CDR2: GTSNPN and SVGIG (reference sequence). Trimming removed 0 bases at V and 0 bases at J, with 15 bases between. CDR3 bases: TGTGCCTGGAGTGTAAGTCGGGCACCAACCTCTGGGGCCAACGTCCTGACTTTC. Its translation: CAWSVSRAPTSGANVLTF.

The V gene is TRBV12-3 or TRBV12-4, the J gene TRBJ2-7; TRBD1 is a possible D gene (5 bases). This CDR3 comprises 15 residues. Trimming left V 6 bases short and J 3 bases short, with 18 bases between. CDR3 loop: CASRPAGIPDYEQYF. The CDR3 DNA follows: TGTGCCAGCAGACCCGCAGGGATCCCGGACTACGAGCAGTACTTC.

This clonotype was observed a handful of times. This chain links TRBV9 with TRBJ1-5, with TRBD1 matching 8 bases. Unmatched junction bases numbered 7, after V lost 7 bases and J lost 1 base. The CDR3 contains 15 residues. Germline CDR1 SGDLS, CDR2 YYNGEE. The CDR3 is CASAQGGHSNQPQHF. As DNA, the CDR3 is TGTGCCAGCGCACAGGGGGGACACAGCAATCAGCCCCAGCATTTT.

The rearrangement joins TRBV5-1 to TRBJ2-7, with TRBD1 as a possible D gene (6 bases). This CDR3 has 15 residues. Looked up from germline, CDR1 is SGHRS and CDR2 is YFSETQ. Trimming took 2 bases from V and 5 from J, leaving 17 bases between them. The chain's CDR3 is CASSFARTVLDEQYF. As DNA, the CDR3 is TGCGCCAGCAGCTTTGCTCGGACAGTCCTGGACGAGCAGTACTTC.

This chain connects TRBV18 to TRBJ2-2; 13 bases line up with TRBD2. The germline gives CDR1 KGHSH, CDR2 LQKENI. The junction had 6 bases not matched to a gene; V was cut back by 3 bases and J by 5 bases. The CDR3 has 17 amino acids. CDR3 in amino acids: CASSPTGLAGVTGELFF. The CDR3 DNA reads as TGTGCCAGCTCACCTACAGGACTAGCGGGAGTGACCGGGGAGCTGTTTTTT.

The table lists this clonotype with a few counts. The CDR3 coding sequence is TGTGCCAGCAGCCCCGGGCGAGGGGGAAAGACCCAGTACTTC. Translation: CASSPGRGGKTQYF. The rearrangement links TRBV7-6 to TRBJ2-5; D is perhaps TRBD1 (6 bases). Trimming stripped 5 bases from V and 6 bases from J, with 16 bases between. From germline, CDR1 is SGHVS and CDR2 FNYEAQ. The CDR3 sequence is 14 residues long.

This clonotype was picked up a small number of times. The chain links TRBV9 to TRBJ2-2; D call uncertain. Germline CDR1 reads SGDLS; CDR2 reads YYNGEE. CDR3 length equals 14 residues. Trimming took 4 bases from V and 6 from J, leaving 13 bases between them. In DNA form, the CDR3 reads TGTGCCAGCAGCCCAGAGGTGTTCCCCGGGGAGCTGTTTTTT. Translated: CASSPEVFPGELFF. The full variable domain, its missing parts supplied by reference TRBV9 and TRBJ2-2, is DSGVTQTPKHLITATGQRVTLRCSPRSGDLSVYWYQQSLDQGLQFLIQYYNGEERAKGNILERFSAQQFPDLHSELNLSSLELGDSALYFCASSPEVFPGELFFGEGSRLTVL.

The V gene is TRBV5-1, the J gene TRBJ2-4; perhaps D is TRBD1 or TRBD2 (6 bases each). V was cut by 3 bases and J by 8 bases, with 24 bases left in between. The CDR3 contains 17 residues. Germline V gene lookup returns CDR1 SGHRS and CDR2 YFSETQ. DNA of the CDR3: TGCGCCAGCAGCTCCCACTCCCCCGACAGGTGGGGGGACATTCAGTACTTC. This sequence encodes CASSSHSPDRWGDIQYF.

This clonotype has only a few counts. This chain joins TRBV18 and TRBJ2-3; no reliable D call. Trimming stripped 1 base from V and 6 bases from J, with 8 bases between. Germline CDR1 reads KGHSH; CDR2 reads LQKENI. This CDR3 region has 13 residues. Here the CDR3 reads CASSPLRVDTQYF. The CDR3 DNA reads TGTGCCAGCTCACCACTAAGAGTGGATACGCAGTATTTT.

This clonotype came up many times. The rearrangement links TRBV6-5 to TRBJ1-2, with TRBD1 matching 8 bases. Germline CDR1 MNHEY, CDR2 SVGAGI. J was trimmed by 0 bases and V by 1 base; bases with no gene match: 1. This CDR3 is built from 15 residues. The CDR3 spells CASSYYRGANYGYTF. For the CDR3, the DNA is TGTGCCAGCAGTTACTACAGGGGGGCTAACTATGGCTACACCTTC.

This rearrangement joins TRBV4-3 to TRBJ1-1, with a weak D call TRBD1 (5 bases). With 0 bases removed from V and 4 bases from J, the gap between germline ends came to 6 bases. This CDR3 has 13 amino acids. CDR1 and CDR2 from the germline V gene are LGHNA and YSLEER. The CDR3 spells CASSQDGGTEAFF. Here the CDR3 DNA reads TGCGCCAGCAGCCAAGATGGGGGCACTGAAGCTTTCTTT.

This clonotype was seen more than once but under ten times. As DNA, the CDR3 is TGTGCCAGCAGTCCCCCCGGGATCCGAGGGTACAATGAGCAGTTCTTC. Translated, it gives CASSPPGIRGYNEQFF. The J gene is TRBJ2-1, the V gene TRBV28; maybe TRBD2 (5 bases). Trimming took off 5 bases at V and 4 bases at J, with 18 bases between the two ends. The CDR3 covers 16 residues. Germline loops: CDR1 MDHEN, CDR2 SYDVKM.

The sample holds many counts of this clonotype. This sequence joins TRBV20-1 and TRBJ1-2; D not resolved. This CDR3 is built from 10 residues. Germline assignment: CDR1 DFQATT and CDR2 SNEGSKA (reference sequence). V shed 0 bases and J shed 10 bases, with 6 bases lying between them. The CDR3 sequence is CSARDRPYTF. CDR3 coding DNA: TGCAGTGCTAGAGATCGCCCCTACACCTTC.

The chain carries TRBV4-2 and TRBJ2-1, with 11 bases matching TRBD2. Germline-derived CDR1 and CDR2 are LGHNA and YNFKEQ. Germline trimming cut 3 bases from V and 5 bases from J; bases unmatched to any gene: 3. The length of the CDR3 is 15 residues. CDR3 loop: CASSQLAGGDNEQFF. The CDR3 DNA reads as TGTGCCAGCAGCCAGCTAGCGGGAGGTGACAATGAGCAGTTCTTC.

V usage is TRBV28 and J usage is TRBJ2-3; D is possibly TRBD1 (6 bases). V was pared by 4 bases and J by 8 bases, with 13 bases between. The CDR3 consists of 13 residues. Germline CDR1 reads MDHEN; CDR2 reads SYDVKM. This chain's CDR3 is CASSSGQPGTQYF. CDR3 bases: TGTGCCAGCAGTTCCGGACAGCCCGGTACGCAGTATTTT.